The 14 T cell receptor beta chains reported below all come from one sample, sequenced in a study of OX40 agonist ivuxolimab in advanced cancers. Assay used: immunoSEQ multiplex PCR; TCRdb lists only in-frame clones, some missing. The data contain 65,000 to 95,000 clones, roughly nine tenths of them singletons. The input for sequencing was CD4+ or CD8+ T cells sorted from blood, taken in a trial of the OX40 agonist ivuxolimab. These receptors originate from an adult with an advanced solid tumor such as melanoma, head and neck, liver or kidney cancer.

In DNA form, the CDR3 reads TGTGCCAGCAGTGCCTCTCCGGGACAAAACACCGGGGAGCTGTTTTTT. Amino acid sequence: CASSASPGQNTGELFF. This chain joins TRBV6-4 and TRBJ2-2; D is perhaps TRBD1 (6 bases). V was shortened by 4 bases and J by 2 bases, with 14 bases between the two germline ends. CDR3 length equals 16 residues. CDR1 and CDR2 from the germline V gene are MRHNA and SNTAGT.

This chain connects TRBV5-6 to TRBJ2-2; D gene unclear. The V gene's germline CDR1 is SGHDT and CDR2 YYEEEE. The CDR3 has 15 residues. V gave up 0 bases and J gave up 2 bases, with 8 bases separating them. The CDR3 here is CASSLVGPNTGELFF. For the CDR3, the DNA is TGTGCCAGCAGCTTGGTCGGGCCAAACACCGGGGAGCTGTTTTTT.

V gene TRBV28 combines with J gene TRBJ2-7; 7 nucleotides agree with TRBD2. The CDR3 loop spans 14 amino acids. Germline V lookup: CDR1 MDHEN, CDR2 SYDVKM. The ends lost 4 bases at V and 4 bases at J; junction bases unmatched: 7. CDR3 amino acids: CASSYGGSIYEQYF. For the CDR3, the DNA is TGTGCCAGCAGTTACGGCGGGAGTATATACGAGCAGTACTTC.

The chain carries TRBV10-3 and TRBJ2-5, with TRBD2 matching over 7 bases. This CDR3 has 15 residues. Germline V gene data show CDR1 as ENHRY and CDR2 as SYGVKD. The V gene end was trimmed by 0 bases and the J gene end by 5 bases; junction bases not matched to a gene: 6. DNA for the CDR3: TGTGCCATCAGTGAGTCTGGGGGAGGGACGGAGACCCAGTACTTC. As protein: CAISESGGGTETQYF.

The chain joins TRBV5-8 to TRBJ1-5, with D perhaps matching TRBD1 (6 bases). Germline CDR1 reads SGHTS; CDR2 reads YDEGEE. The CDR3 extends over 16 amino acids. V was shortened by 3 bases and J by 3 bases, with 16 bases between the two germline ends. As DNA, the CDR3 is TGTGCCAGCAGCTCGGGGACGCCGGGGGCCAATCAGCCCCAGCATTTT. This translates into CASSSGTPGANQPQHF. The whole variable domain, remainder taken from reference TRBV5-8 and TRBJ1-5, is EAGVTQSPTHLIKTRGQQATLRCSPISGHTSVYWYQQALGLGLQFLLWYDEGEERNRGNFPPRFSGRQFPNYSSELNVNALELEDSALYLCASSSGTPGANQPQHFGDGTRLSIL.

The DNA for the CDR3 is TGTGCCTCCGGGGACAGAACTTACAATGAGCAGTTCTTC. Translated: CASGDRTYNEQFF. The chain has TRBV28 and TRBJ2-1; 7 bases are a match to TRBD1. Trimming cost V 11 bases and J 4 bases; bases outside gene matches: 8. This CDR3 comprises 13 residues. CDR1 MDHEN and CDR2 SYDVKM come from the germline V gene.

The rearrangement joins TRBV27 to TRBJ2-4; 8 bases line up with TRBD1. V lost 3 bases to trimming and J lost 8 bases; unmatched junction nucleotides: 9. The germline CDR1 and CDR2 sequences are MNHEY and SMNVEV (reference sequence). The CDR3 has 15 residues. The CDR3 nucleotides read TGTGCCAGCAGTTTGATGGGGCAGGGGGCCGACATTCAGTACTTC. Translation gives CASSLMGQGADIQYF.

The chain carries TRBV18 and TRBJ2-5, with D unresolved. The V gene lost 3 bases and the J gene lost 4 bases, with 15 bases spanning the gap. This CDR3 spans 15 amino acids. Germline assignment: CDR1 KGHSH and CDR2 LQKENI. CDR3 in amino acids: CASSPEITYGETQYF. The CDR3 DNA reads TGTGCCAGCTCACCGGAAATAACTTACGGAGAGACCCAGTACTTC.

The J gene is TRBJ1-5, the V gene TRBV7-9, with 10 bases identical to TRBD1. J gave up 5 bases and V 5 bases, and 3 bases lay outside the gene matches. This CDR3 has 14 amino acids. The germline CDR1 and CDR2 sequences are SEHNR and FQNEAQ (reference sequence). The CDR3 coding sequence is TGTGCCAGCAGCCTAGACAGGGGGCATCAGCCCCAGCATTTT. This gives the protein CASSLDRGHQPQHF.

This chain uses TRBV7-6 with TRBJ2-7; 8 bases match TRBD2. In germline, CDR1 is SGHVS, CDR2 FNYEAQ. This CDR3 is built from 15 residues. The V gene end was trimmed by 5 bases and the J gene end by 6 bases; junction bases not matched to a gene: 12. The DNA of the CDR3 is TGTGCCAGCAGCCAACTCAGCGGGAGAAGTAGCGAGCAGTACTTC. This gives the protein CASSQLSGRSSEQYF.

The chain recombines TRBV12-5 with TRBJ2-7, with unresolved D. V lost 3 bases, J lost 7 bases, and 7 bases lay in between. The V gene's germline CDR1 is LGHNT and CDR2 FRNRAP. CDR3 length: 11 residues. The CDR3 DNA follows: TGTGCTAGTGGTTTACGGTATGAGCAGTACTTC. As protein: CASGLRYEQYF.

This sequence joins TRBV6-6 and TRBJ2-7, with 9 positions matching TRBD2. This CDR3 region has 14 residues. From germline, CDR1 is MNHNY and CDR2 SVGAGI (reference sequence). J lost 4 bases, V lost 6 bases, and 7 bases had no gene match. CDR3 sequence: CASSQTSGPYEQYF. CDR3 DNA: TGTGCCAGCAGCCAGACTAGCGGTCCTTACGAGCAGTACTTC.

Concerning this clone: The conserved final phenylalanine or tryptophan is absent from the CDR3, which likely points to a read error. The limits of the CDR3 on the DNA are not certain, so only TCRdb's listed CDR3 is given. The CDR3 spells CASSLSSTSPTRVV. This chain joins TRBV27 and TRBJ1-1. Both ends counted, the CDR3 spans 14 residues. CDR1 is MNHEY and CDR2 is SMNVEV in the germline V gene (reference sequence).

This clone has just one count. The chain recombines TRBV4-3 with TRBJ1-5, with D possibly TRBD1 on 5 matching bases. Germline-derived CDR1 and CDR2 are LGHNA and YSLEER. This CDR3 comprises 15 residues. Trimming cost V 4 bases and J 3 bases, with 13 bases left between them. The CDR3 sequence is CASSPRPGSNQPQHF. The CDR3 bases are TGCGCCAGCAGCCCCCGGCCAGGGTCCAATCAGCCCCAGCATTTT.